This record looks at one TCR beta chain sequence and its context. Its antigen is currently unknown. This sample is part of a study of radiotherapy plus CTLA-4 blockade in lung cancer. Study-level points and caveats: Expansion of tumor-derived TCR clones was observed in blood after radiotherapy plus ipilimumab. Reports state that early shifts in blood T cell clones, with interferon-beta, best predicted response.

In germline, CDR1 is MNHNY, CDR2 SVGAGI (reference sequence). This CDR3 has 13 residues. Trimming shortened V by 4 bases and J by 6 bases, and 12 bases separated the two germline ends. Produced via immunoSEQ multiplex PCR; TCRdb's table is partial and in-frame only. The sample comprises about 87,000 clones, about 88% of which are singletons, and about a sixth rests with the top ten. V is TRBV6-6 and J is TRBJ1-1; possibly TRBD1 for D (6 bases). This TCR derives from a human donor with non-small cell lung cancer that progressed on radiotherapy plus ipilimumab. The starting material was peripheral blood, obtained from a patient treated with radiotherapy plus ipilimumab. DNA of the CDR3: TGTGCCAGCAGTTTACTGGGGGCTTCTGAAGCTTTCTTT. The encoded protein is CASSLLGASEAFF.